Shown below are 20 T cell receptor beta chains from a single sample sequenced in a study of CD4 and CD8 cells across lung adenocarcinoma regions. In TCRdb, the PCR reads were re-called with MiXCR into one record per CDR3 protein. The table records under 10,000 distinct CDR3 sequences, roughly 56% of them present only once. Sequenced material: CD4+ T cells from the center of a lung tumor. The receptors shown here come from a female donor with lung adenocarcinoma. The CD4 and CD8 labels of this study may be unreliable.

V is TRBV7-2 and J is TRBJ2-5; D gene ambiguous. The CDR3 covers 14 residues. Germline V gene lookup returns CDR1 SGHTA and CDR2 FQGNSA. V was clipped by 7 bases and J by 6 bases, with 18 bases between them. In DNA, the CDR3 is TGTGCCAGCACCCCTTTCGGGCTTGAGAAGACCCAGTACTTC. Protein product: CASTPFGLEKTQYF.

This clonotype showed up just a few times. This chain joins TRBV6-5 and TRBJ2-1, with TRBD1 identical over 8 bases. The CDR3 consists of 16 residues. The germline V gene has CDR1 MNHEY and CDR2 SVGAGI. J lost 4 bases, V lost 4 bases, and 9 bases had no gene match. The CDR3 nucleotides read TGTGCCAGCAGTTCGGGCAGGGGGCGAAGGTACAATGAGCAGTTCTTC. Translating gives CASSSGRGRRYNEQFF.

The V gene is TRBV6-5, the J gene TRBJ2-5; the D is unclear. The germline V gene has CDR1 MNHEY and CDR2 SVGAGI. V lost 2 bases and J 4 bases, leaving 11 bases between the germline ends. This CDR3 is built from 14 residues. This chain's CDR3 is CASSYAPARETQYF. DNA for the CDR3: TGTGCCAGCAGTTACGCTCCAGCGAGAGAGACCCAGTACTTC.

The chain is built from TRBV7-2 and TRBJ1-6; D unresolved. CDR3 length equals 12 residues. Deletions cut 4 bases from V and 10 bases from J, with 8 bases between. Germline-derived CDR1 and CDR2 are SGHTA and FQGNSA. The CDR3 sequence is CASSYPDSPLHF. DNA of the CDR3: TGTGCCAGCAGCTATCCAGACTCACCCCTCCACTTT.

V is TRBV6-2 or TRBV6-3 and J is TRBJ2-3; 13 positions agree with TRBD2. The length of the CDR3 is 13 residues. With 8 bases clipped from V and 9 bases from J, the junction kept 5 bases outside the gene matches. Germline lookup yields CDR1 MNHEY and CDR2 SVGEGT. For the CDR3, the DNA is TGTGCCAGCGGTGGGACTAGCGGGACCACGCAGTATTTT. This translates into CASGGTSGTTQYF.

This clonotype was counted only a few times. The chain uses TRBV7-2 and TRBJ1-2; TRBD1 matches at 7 bases. CDR3 length: 16 residues. Per germline, CDR1 SGHTA and CDR2 FQGNSA. Losses at the gene ends were 5 bases for V and 4 bases for J; bases not matched to a gene: 13. The CDR3, as DNA: TGTGCCAGCAGCCCCCGGGGGAGTCAGGGGGGCTATGGCTACACCTTC. Amino acid sequence: CASSPRGSQGGYGYTF.

The rearrangement joins TRBV6-1 to TRBJ1-2, with D perhaps matching TRBD1 (6 bases). Germline V lookup: CDR1 MNHNS, CDR2 SASEGT. V was pared by 7 bases and J by 7 bases, with 13 bases between. The CDR3 runs to 12 residues. The CDR3 reads CASTLGGTGYTF. The CDR3 DNA reads TGTGCCAGCACCCTAGGGGGAACTGGCTACACCTTC.

This clonotype was seen repeatedly, ten times or more. The V gene is TRBV27, the J gene TRBJ2-3, with 7 bases identical to TRBD1. In germline, CDR1 is MNHEY, CDR2 SMNVEV (reference sequence). J was trimmed by 4 bases and V by 6 bases; bases with no gene match: 4. The CDR3 is 13 residues long. As DNA, the CDR3 is TGTGCCAGCAGAACGACAGGGTCAGATACGCAGTATTTT. Its translation is CASRTTGSDTQYF.

V and J are TRBV6-1 and TRBJ2-5, with TRBD1 identical over 7 bases. This CDR3 is built from 15 residues. Germline loops: CDR1 MNHNS, CDR2 SASEGT. With V trimmed by 5 bases and J by 6 bases, 12 bases remained unmatched. The CDR3 region has the DNA TGTGCCAGCAGTCGGAGACAGGGAGCCTCGCAGACCCAGTACTTC. As protein: CASSRRQGASQTQYF.

Comments on this clonotype: An end of the junction differs from the germline gene, which may be a read error. The chain is built from TRBV27 and TRBJ2-5; D is perhaps TRBD2 (7 bases). Germline CDR1 reads MNHEY; CDR2 reads SMNVEV (reference sequence). The CDR3 consists of 16 residues. This chain's CDR3 is CASGGRGGRDQDTQYF. CDR3 bases: TGTGCCAGCGGGGGGCGCGGGGGCCGTGACCAAGATACCCAGTACTTC.

With respect to this clonotype: The conserved phenylalanine or tryptophan normally closing the CDR3 is absent here, so this likely arose from a read error. The limits of the CDR3 on the DNA are not certain, so only TCRdb's listed CDR3 is given. V and J are TRBV6-1 and TRBJ2-6. Germline values: CDR1 MNHNS, CDR2 SASEGT. The CDR3 has 8 amino acids, counting both end residues. The CDR3 sequence: CASSEINR.

About this clonotype: The junction departs from the called germline gene at one end, perhaps through a read error. J is TRBJ2-3 and V is TRBV27, with no clear D. This CDR3 comprises 13 residues. CDR1 and CDR2 from the germline V gene are MNHEY and SMNVEV (reference sequence). The DNA for the CDR3 is TGTGCCAGCAGCAGAAGGTTTCAAGATACCCAGTACTTT. Amino acids: CASSRRFQDTQYF.

The chain combines TRBV10-1 with TRBJ2-4, with 8 bases fitting TRBD1. V lost 3 bases to trimming and J lost 8 bases; unmatched junction nucleotides: 3. This CDR3 has 13 amino acids. Germline CDR1 is WNHNN and CDR2 is SYGVQD (reference sequence). The CDR3 reads CASSDRGLDIQYF. The DNA for the CDR3 is TGCGCCAGCAGTGACAGGGGGCTTGACATTCAGTACTTC.

In its sample, this clonotype was seen a few times. This chain uses TRBV27 with TRBJ1-2; possibly TRBD1 for D (6 bases). Trimming removed 5 bases at V and 4 bases at J, with 17 bases between. The CDR3 has 15 amino acids. Germline assignment: CDR1 MNHEY and CDR2 SMNVEV (reference sequence). The CDR3 nucleotides are TGTGCCAGCAGTCTTCGGGGATTAGGGGGCTATGGCTACACCTTC. As protein: CASSLRGLGGYGYTF.

This clonotype came up once. The rearrangement joins TRBV6-1 to TRBJ2-1; TRBD1 matches 7 bases. Trimming took 6 bases from V and 1 from J; bases not matched to a gene: 6. CDR3 size: 15 residues. CDR1 and CDR2 (germline): MNHNS, SASEGT. CDR3 region: CASRKGQESYNEQFF. CDR3 bases: TGTGCCAGCAGGAAAGGACAGGAGTCCTACAATGAGCAGTTCTTC.

This rearrangement joins TRBV6-1 to TRBJ2-3; 9 nucleotides match TRBD2. Germline assignment: CDR1 MNHNS and CDR2 SASEGT. Germline trimming cut 4 bases from V and 9 bases from J; bases unmatched to any gene: 14. The CDR3 is made up of 16 amino acids. CDR3 DNA: TGTGCCAGCAGTGTCCTTAGCGGGAGTGATCAAGAGACGCAGTATTTT. Amino acids: CASSVLSGSDQETQYF.

The chain has TRBV6-1 and TRBJ2-3, with TRBD1 matching 8 bases. The tail of the sequence fits TRBJ2-5 better, so the J call may be wrong. Germline V gene data show CDR1 as MNHNS and CDR2 as SASEGT. The CDR3 length is 13 residues. The CDR3 DNA follows: TGTGCCAGCAGTGAACAGGGGGCGGGGACCCAGTACTTC. Protein: CASSEQGAGTQYF.

The CDR3 protein is CASSTWGSYNEQFF. In nucleotides, the CDR3 is TGCGCCAGCAGTACGTGGGGCTCCTACAATGAGCAGTTCTTC. The chain carries TRBV10-2 and TRBJ2-1; D unresolved. This CDR3 has 14 residues. CDR1 is WSHSY and CDR2 is SAAADI in the germline V gene. Trimming stripped 5 bases from V and 0 bases from J, with 8 bases between.

The V call is TRBV6-5, the J call TRBJ2-3, with TRBD1 matching over 9 bases. This CDR3 is 14 amino acids long. CDR1 is MNHEY, CDR2 SVGAGI, per germline. V was pared by 4 bases and J by 2 bases, with 1 base of the junction left unmatched. CDR3: CASSWDRVTDTQYF. CDR3 sequence (DNA): TGTGCCAGCAGTTGGGACAGGGTCACAGATACGCAGTATTTT.

CDR3 sequence: CASTQDFETQYF. The CDR3 bases are TGTGCCAGCACCCAAGATTTTGAGACCCAGTACTTC. This sequence joins TRBV6-1 and TRBJ2-5; D call uncertain. Germline CDR1 is MNHNS and CDR2 is SASEGT. V lost 7 bases to trimming and J lost 5 bases, with 11 bases between them. The CDR3 has 12 residues.